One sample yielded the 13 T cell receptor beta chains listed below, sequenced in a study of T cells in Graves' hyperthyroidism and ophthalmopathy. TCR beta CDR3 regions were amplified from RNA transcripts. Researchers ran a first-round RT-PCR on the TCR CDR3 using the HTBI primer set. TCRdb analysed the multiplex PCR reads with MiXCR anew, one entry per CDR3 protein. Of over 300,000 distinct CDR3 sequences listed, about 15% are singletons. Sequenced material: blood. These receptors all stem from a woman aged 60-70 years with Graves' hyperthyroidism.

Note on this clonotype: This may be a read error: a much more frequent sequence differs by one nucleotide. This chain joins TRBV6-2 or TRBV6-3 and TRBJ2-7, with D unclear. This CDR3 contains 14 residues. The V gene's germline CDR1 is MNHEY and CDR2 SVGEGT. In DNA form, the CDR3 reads TGTGTCAGCAGCCGGGCGACGGTCCGGTACGAGCAGTACTTC. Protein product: CVSSRATVRYEQYF.

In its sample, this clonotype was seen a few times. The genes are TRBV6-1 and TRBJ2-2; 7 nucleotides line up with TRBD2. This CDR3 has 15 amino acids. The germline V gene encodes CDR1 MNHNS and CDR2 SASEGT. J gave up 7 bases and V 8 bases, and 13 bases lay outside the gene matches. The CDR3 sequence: CASQNLDGGGGELFF. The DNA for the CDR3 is TGTGCCAGCCAAAACCTGGACGGCGGGGGCGGGGAGCTGTTTTTT.

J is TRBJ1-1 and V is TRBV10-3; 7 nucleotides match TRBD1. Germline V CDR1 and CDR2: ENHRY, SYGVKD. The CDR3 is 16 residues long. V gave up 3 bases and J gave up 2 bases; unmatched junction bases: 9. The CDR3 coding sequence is TGTGCCATCAGTGACATACCGGGACAGAGAAACACTGAAGCTTTCTTT. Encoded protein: CAISDIPGQRNTEAFF.

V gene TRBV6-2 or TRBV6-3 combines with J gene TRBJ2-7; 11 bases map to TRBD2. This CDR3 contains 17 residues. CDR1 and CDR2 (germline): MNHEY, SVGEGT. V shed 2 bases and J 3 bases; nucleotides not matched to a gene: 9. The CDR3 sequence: CASSYRTSGHTFYEQYF. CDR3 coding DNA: TGTGCCAGCAGTTACCGGACTAGCGGGCATACCTTCTACGAGCAGTACTTC.

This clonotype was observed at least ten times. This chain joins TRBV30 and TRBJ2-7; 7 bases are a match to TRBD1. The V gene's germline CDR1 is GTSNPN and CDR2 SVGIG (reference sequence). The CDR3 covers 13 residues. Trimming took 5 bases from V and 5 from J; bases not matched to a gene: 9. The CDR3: CAWAPGQSHEQYF. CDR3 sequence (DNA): TGTGCCTGGGCTCCGGGACAGAGCCACGAGCAGTACTTC.

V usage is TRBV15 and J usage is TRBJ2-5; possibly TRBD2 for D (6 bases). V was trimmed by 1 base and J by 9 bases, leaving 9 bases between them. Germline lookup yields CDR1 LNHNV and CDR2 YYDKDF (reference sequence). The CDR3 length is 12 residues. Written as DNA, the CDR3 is TGTGCCACCAGCAGAGCAACGGGGGCCCAGTACTTC. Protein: CATSRATGAQYF.

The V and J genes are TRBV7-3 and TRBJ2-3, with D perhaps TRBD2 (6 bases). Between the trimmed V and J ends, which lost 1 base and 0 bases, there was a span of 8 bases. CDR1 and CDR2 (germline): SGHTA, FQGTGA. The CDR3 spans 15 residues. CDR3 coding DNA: TGTGCCAGCAGCTTAAATGGACTAAGCACAGATACGCAGTATTTT. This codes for CASSLNGLSTDTQYF.

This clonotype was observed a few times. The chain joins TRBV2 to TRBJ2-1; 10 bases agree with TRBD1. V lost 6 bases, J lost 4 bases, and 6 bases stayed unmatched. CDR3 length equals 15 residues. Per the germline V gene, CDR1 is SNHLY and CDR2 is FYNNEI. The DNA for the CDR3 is TGTGCCAGCAGGTCCGGGACAGGGGCTTACAATGAGCAGTTCTTC. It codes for CASRSGTGAYNEQFF.

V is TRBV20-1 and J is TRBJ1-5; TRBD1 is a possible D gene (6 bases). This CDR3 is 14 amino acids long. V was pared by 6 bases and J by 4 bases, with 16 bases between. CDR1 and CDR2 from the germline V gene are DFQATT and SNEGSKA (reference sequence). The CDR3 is CSASLGQPNQPQHF. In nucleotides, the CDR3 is TGCAGTGCATCACTAGGACAGCCTAATCAGCCCCAGCATTTT.

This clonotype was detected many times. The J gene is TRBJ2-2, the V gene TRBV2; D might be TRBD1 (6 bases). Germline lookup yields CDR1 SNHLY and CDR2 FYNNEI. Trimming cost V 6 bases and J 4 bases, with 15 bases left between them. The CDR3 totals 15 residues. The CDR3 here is CASSFTGMGTGELFF. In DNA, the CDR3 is TGTGCCAGCAGCTTTACAGGGATGGGCACCGGGGAGCTGTTTTTT.

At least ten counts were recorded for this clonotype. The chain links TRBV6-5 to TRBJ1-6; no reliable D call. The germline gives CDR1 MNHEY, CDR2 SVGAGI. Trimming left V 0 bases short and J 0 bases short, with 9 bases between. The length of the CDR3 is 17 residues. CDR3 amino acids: CASSYSPASSYNSPLHF. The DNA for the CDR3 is TGTGCCAGCAGTTACTCGCCGGCTAGCTCCTATAATTCACCCCTCCACTTT.

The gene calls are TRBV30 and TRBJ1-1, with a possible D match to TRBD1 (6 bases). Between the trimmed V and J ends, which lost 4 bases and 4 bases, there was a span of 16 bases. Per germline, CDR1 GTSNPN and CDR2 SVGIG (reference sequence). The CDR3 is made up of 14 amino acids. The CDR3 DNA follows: TGTGCCTGGAAGGGGGAGCTCGGTGTCACTGAAGCTTTCTTT. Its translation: CAWKGELGVTEAFF.

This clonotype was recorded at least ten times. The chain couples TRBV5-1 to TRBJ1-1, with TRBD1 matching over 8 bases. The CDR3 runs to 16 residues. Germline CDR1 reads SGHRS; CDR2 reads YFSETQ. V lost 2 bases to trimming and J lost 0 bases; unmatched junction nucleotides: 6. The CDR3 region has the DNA TGCGCCAGCAGCTTCGGGACAGGAGGCCTGAACACTGAAGCTTTCTTT. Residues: CASSFGTGGLNTEAFF.